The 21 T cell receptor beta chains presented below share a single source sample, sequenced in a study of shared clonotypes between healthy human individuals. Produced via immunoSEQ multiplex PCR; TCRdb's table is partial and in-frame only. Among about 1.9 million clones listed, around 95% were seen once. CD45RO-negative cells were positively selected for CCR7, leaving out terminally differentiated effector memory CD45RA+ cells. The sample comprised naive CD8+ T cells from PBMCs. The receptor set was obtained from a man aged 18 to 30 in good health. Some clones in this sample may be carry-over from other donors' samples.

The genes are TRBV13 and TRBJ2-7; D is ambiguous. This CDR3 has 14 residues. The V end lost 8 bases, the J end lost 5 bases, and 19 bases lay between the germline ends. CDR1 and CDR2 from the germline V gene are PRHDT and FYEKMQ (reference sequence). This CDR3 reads CASGKGFESHEQYF. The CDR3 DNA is TGTGCCAGCGGCAAGGGATTTGAAAGCCACGAGCAGTACTTC.

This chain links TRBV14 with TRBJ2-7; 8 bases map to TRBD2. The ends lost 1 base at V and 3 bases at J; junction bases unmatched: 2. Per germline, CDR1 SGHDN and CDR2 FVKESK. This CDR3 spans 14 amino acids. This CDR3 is CASSQASGYYEQYF. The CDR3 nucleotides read TGTGCCAGCAGCCAAGCTAGCGGGTACTACGAGCAGTACTTC.

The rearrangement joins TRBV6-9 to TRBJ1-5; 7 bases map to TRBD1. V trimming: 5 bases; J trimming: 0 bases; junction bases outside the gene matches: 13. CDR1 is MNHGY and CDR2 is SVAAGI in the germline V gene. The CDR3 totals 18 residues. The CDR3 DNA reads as TGTGCCAGCAGTCCCCGGGGGACAGTATATGATAGCAATCAGCCCCAGCATTTT. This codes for CASSPRGTVYDSNQPQHF.

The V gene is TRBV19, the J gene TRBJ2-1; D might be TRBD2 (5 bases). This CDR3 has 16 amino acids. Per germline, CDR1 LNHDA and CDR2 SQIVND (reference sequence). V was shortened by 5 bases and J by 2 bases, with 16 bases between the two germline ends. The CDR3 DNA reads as TGTGCCAGTAGTTCTCTTGAGGGCATAACCTACAATGAGCAGTTCTTC. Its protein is CASSSLEGITYNEQFF. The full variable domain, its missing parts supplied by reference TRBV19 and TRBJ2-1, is DGGITQSPKYLFRKEGQNVTLSCEQNLNHDAMYWYRQDPGQGLRLIYYSQIVNDFQKGDIAEGYSVSREKKESFPLTVTSAQKNPTAFYLCASSSLEGITYNEQFFGPGTRLTVL.

CDR3 protein: CASSDGQVREKLFF. CDR3 nucleotide sequence: TGTGCCAGCAGTGACGGTCAGGTTAGGGAAAAACTGTTTTTT. V usage is TRBV2 and J usage is TRBJ1-4, with D hard to call. CDR1 is SNHLY and CDR2 is FYNNEI in the germline V gene. CDR3 length: 14 residues. V lost 3 bases and J 8 bases, leaving 13 bases between the germline ends.

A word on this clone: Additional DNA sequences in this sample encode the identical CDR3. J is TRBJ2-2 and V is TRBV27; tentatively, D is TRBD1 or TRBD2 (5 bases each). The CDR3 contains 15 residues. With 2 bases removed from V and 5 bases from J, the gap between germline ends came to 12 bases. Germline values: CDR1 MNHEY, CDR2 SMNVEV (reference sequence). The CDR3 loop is CASSLRGSGTGELFF. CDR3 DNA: TGTGCCAGCAGTTTAAGGGGTTCGGGGACCGGGGAGCTGTTTTTT.

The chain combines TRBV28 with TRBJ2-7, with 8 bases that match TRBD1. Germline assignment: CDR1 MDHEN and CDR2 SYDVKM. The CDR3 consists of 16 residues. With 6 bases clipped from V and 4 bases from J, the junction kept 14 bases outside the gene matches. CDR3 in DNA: TGTGCCAGCAGCTCCCGCGGGGCAGGGGGCTTGTACGAGCAGTACTTC. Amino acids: CASSSRGAGGLYEQYF.

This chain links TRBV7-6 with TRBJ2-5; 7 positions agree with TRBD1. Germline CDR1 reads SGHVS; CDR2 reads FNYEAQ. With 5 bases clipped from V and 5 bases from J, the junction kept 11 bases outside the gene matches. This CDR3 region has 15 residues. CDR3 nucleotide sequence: TGTGCCAGCAGCCCTACAGGGGCGAGTGGGGAGACCCAGTACTTC. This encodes CASSPTGASGETQYF.

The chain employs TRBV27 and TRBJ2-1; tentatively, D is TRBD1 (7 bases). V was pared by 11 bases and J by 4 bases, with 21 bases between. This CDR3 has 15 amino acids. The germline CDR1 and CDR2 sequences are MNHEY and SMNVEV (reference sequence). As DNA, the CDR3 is TGTGCCGCGGGACAGCAACCATATACTTACAATGAGCAGTTCTTC. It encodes CAAGQQPYTYNEQFF.

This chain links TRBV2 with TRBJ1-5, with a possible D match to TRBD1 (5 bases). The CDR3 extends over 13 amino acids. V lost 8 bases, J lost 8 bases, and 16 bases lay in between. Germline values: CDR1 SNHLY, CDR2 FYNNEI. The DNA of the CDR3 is TGTGCCAGCCGGCAGGGCCTGGAGAAGCCCCAGCATTTT. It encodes CASRQGLEKPQHF.

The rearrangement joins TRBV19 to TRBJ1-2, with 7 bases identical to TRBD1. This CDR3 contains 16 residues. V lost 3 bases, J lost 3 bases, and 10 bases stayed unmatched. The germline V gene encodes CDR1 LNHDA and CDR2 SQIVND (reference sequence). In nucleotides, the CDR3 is TGTGCCAGTAGTATTCCGGCAGGGGGAGCGTACTATGGCTACACCTTC. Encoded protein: CASSIPAGGAYYGYTF.

DNA of the CDR3: TGTGCCAGCAGTTCCACCCGAGGGGACAGGATCAACACTGAAGCTTTCTTT. This codes for CASSSTRGDRINTEAFF. The chain combines TRBV28 with TRBJ1-1, with 8 bases that match TRBD1. J gave up 2 bases and V 4 bases, and 12 bases lay outside the gene matches. The CDR3 spans 17 residues. CDR1 and CDR2 (germline): MDHEN, SYDVKM.

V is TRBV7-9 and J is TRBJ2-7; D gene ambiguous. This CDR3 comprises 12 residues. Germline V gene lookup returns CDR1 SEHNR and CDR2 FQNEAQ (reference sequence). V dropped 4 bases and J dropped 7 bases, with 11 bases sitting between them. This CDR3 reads CASSSFEAEQYF. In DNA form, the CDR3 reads TGTGCCAGCAGCTCGTTTGAGGCGGAGCAGTACTTC.

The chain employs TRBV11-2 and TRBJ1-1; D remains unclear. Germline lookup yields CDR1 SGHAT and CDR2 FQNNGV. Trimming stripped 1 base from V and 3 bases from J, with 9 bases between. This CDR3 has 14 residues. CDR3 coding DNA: TGTGCCAGCAGCTTAGGACGGCCATACACTGAAGCTTTCTTT. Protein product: CASSLGRPYTEAFF.

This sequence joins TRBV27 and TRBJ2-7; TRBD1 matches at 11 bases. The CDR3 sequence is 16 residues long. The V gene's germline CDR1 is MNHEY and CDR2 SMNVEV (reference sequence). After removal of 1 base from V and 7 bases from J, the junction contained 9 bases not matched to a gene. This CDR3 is CASSLWTGGQLGEQYF. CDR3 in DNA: TGTGCCAGCAGTTTATGGACAGGGGGCCAACTCGGGGAGCAGTACTTC.

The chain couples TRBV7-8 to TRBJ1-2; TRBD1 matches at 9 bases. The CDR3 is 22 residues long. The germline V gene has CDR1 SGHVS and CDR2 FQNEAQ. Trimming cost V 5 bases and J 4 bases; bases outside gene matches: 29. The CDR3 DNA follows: TGTGCCAGCAGCAGGGAAAACCACCCCTTACAGGGGGCGAAGACCGAGGGCTATGGCTACACCTTC. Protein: CASSRENHPLQGAKTEGYGYTF.

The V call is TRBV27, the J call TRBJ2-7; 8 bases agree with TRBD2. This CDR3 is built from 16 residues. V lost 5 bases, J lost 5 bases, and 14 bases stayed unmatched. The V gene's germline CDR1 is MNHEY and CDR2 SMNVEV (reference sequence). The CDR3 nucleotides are TGTGCCAGCAGTCCCGCCAGTCCGGGAGGGTCAAACGAGCAGTACTTC. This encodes CASSPASPGGSNEQYF.

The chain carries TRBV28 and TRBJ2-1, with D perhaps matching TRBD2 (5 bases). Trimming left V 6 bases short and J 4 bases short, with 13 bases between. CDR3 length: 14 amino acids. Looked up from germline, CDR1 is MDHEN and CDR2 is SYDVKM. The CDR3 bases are TGTGCCAGCAGCCTTATCGGGATATACAATGAGCAGTTCTTC. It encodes CASSLIGIYNEQFF.

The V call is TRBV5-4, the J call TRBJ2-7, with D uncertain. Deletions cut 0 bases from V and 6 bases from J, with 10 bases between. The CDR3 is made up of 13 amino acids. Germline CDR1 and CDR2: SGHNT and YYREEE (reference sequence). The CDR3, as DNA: TGTGCCAGCAGCTTGGCCGATTCATTCGAGCAGTACTTC. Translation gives CASSLADSFEQYF.

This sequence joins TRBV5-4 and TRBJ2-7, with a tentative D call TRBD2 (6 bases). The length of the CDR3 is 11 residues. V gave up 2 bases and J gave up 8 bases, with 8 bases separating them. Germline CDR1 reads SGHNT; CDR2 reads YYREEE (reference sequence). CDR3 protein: CASSFGGKQYF. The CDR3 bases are TGTGCCAGCAGCTTCGGGGGAAAGCAGTACTTC.

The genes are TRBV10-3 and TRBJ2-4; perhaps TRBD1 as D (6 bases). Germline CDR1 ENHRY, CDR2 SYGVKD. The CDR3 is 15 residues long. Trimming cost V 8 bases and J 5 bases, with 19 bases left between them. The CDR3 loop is CAIGDPGAGENIQYF. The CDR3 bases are TGTGCCATCGGGGACCCCGGCGCAGGGGAAAACATTCAGTACTTC.